This TCR beta chain is from a study of shared clonotypes between healthy human individuals. For the study at large: Plates per donor: three CD4 naive, three CD4 memory, two CD8 naive, one CD8 memory. Study-wide findings and caveats: The expectation was that sequencing depth would affect clonotype sharing among donors.

Points on this clone: Its specificity is unknown.

At a deep level, the assay was run. Several immunoSEQ plates received, in even portions, the genomic DNA of each subset. The data were produced by immunoSEQ multiplex PCR, yet TCRdb's version contains in-frame clones alone and is incomplete. The table has around 2,000,000 clones, about 95% seen once; the top ten hold roughly 1%. Per germline, CDR1 WSHSY and CDR2 SAAADI. The V gene end was trimmed by 2 bases and the J gene end by 7 bases; junction bases not matched to a gene: 18. There are 19 residues in the CDR3. Cells designated naive CD8 were CD45RO-negative and were positively selected for CCR7, with terminally differentiated effector memory CD45RA+ cells excluded.

The receptor comes from a young man in good health. The V call is TRBV10-2, the J call TRBJ2-7; 12 nucleotides match TRBD2. What was sequenced was naive CD8+ T cells sorted from blood. CDR3 amino acids: CASSEALTTSGSKELEQYF. The DNA for the CDR3 is TGCGCCAGCAGTGAGGCCCTGACGACTAGCGGGAGCAAAGAGTTGGAGCAGTACTTC.